Ten or more counts support the clone carrying this T cell receptor beta chain. The V gene's germline CDR1 is SGHAT and CDR2 FQNNGV. This CDR3 is built from 14 residues. The junction had 2 bases not matched to a gene; V was cut back by 1 base and J by 8 bases. The sample comes from a study of metastatic and nonmetastatic thyroid tumors. Every patient underwent thyroid surgery untreated. TCRdb re-analyzed the PCR reads using MiXCR. The data show about 82,000 clones, with approximately 12% seen just once and 7% to 10% held by the top ten. The sequenced material came from tumor tissue. This chain connects TRBV11-2 to TRBJ2-3, with 11 bases identical to TRBD2. The receptor was isolated from a female donor with papillary thyroid cancer or a benign thyroid nodule (not recorded which). Some clones in this sample may be carry-over from other donors' samples. The CDR3 bases are TGTGCCAGCAGCTTAGTACTAGCGGGAGCTACGCAGTATTTT. Amino acid sequence: CASSLVLAGATQYF.